This T cell receptor beta chain is drawn from a study of blood T cell repertoires in COVID-19. Looking at the study overall: T cells, B-cell-depleted T cells, or PBMCs provided the cDNA or gDNA that served as material.

How the authors handled the data: By means of reference gene primer amplification, nucleated cell counts were estimated. Assay: immunoSEQ multiplex PCR; the TCRdb copy retains only in-frame clones and omits some. V and J calls and clone size are those listed in that table; D and trimming were worked out from the DNA. The sample has some 410,000 clones, around 87% seen once; the top ten hold 0.97%. Germline CDR1 SGHNT, CDR2 YYREEE (reference sequence). This CDR3 contains 13 residues. The V end lost 0 bases, the J end lost 2 bases, and 5 bases lay between the germline ends. Individuals drawn from approximately 26 US areas were about 18 to 89 years old. Cohort assignment relied on participant-reported clinical history.

The TCR originated in a woman aged 25 to 39 with acute COVID-19. Sequencing was performed on PBMCs or T cells enriched from blood (not recorded which). This sequence joins TRBV5-4 and TRBJ1-1, with D hard to call. CDR3: CASSLEHNTEAFF. The DNA for the CDR3 is TGTGCCAGCAGCTTGGAACATAACACTGAAGCTTTCTTT.